This T cell receptor beta chain was recovered during a study of T cells in Graves' hyperthyroidism and ophthalmopathy. Background on the study: Blood was drawn when the patient was first diagnosed and still untreated.

This CDR3 region has 10 residues. The germline V gene has CDR1 KGHDR and CDR2 SFDVKD. V lost 11 bases and J lost 8, with 11 bases in between. This clonotype was observed at least ten times. Its antigen is unidentified. General study findings and limits: Most clonotypes that expanded in the thyroid above 0.001 also showed up in blood.

Authors of the study amplified TCR beta CDR3 regions from RNA transcripts. RT-PCR in the first round (using the HTBI primer set) targeted the TCR CDR3. MiXCR, applied by TCRdb to the multiplex PCR reads, yields one record per CDR3 protein. Seen here are 50,000 to 60,000 distinct CDR3 sequences, under 50% observed once, and the top ten hold roughly 9.7%. The material sequenced was blood. This TCR was sampled from a woman in her forties or fifties with Graves' ophthalmopathy. This chain links TRBV24-1 with TRBJ1-2, with D possibly TRBD1 on 6 matching bases. In nucleotides, the CDR3 is TGTGCCATAAGAGGGGGGGGCTACACCTTC. It codes for CAIRGGGYTF.